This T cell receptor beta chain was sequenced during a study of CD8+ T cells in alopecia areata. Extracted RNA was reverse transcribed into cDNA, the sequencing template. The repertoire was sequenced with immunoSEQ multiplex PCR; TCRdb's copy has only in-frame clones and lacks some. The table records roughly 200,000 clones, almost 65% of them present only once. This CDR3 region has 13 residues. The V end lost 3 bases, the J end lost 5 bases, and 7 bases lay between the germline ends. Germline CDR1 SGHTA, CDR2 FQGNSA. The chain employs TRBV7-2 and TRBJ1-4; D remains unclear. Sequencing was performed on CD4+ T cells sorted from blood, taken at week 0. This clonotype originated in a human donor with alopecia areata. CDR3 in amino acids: CASSFTENEKLFF. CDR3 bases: TGTGCCAGCAGCTTTACGGAGAATGAAAAACTGTTTTTT.